The T cell receptor (beta chain) described here comes from a study of T cell responses to AZD1222 COVID-19 vaccine. Findings of the study overall: CD4 TCRs associated with vaccination spanned spike, dominating at 160-218 and 743-854. White British donors predominated, females outnumbered males, and clonal diversity was possibly underestimated.

The CDR3 totals 15 residues. The germline V gene has CDR1 MNHEY and CDR2 SVGAGI. The V and J ends lost 6 bases and 0 bases respectively, with 12 bases between them. Whether given at about 4 or about 12 weeks, second doses were pooled. Details on this clone: Its antigen is unknown.

Generated by immunoSEQ multiplex PCR, the TCRdb table keeps only in-frame clones and is missing some. The sample has about 48,000 clones; over 75% are singletons. The sequencing used peripheral blood, collected 28 days after the second AZD1222 dose. This clonotype was sampled from an adult who received the AZD1222 COVID-19 vaccine. This chain uses TRBV6-5 with TRBJ1-5; D gene unclear. The CDR3 DNA follows: TGTGCCAGCAGCTCGAGAGGAAATAGCAATCAGCCCCAGCATTTT. This sequence encodes CASSSRGNSNQPQHF.